The present entry profiles one T cell receptor beta chain with its context. Trimming took 10 bases from V and 2 from J, leaving 9 bases between them. Per the germline V gene, CDR1 is SEHNR and CDR2 is FQNEAQ (reference sequence). This CDR3 is built from 11 residues. Per the original methods: Estimation of nucleated cell counts was performed using reference gene primer amplification. TCRdb's table, derived via immunoSEQ multiplex PCR, lists solely in-frame clones and lacks some. D and trimming come from the DNA, and the V and J calls and clone size come from that table. The sample has 66,000 or so clones; around 80% are singletons. The sample comes from a study of blood T cell repertoires in COVID-19. The wider study: Sources were T cells, B-cell-depleted T cells, or PBMCs; the material itself was cDNA or gDNA.

Material: peripheral blood. The chain combines TRBV7-9 with TRBJ2-7, with D perhaps TRBD2 (5 bases). The source of this sequence is a human donor in a cohort sampled during active COVID-19. The CDR3 region has the DNA TGTGCCACCGCCGGGGCCTACGAGCAGTACTTC. Translating gives CATAGAYEQYF.